The 27 T cell receptor beta chains listed next were all sequenced from one sample in a study of T cells after yellow fever vaccination. TCRdb redid the calling of the 5' RACE reads with MiXCR, one entry per CDR3 protein. The sample records 150,000 to 200,000 distinct CDR3 sequences, about a tenth being singletons. Material: CD8+ T cells sorted from PBMCs, obtained 45 days after the yellow fever booster vaccination. The receptor set was obtained from a man younger than 35 who received the YFV17D yellow fever vaccine.

The rearrangement joins TRBV6-4 to TRBJ1-1, with D hard to call. The ends were cut back, 4 bases at V and 1 base at J, with 7 bases in the middle. This CDR3 is built from 13 residues. Germline loops: CDR1 MRHNA, CDR2 SNTAGT. Written as DNA, the CDR3 is TGTGCCAGCAGTGTGCAGGAGAACACTGAAGCTTTCTTT. Its translation: CASSVQENTEAFF.

To note about this clonotype: One end of the junction varies from germline; a read error may be responsible. V and J are TRBV9 and TRBJ2-2, with 10 bases that match TRBD1. The germline gives CDR1 SGDLS, CDR2 YYNGEE. CDR3 length equals 15 residues. CDR3 bases: TGTGCCAGCAGCCCCCGGACAGGGGGTGCCGGGCAGCTGTTTTTT. It translates to CASSPRTGGAGQLFF.

The chain recombines TRBV6-6 with TRBJ2-3; 10 bases align to TRBD1. Germline loops: CDR1 MNHNY, CDR2 SVGAGI (reference sequence). Germline trimming cut 2 bases from V and 5 bases from J; bases unmatched to any gene: 10. This CDR3 contains 17 residues. CDR3 in amino acids: CASSYIGTGEEKDTQYF. The CDR3 region has the DNA TGTGCCAGCAGTTACATTGGGACAGGGGAGGAAAAAGATACGCAGTATTTT.

This clonotype was seen ten or more times. The gene calls are TRBV6-5 and TRBJ1-1; 7 bases line up with TRBD1. The CDR3 covers 15 residues. V lost 2 bases to trimming and J lost 5 bases; unmatched junction nucleotides: 8. Germline CDR1 reads MNHEY; CDR2 reads SVGAGI. CDR3 region: CASSYRGGIGTEAFF. The CDR3 DNA is TGTGCCAGCAGTTACCGAGGGGGCATAGGGACTGAAGCTTTCTTT.

This clonotype was seen ten or more times. V is TRBV4-2 and J is TRBJ2-7, with D possibly matching TRBD2 (6 bases). The length of the CDR3 is 14 residues. The germline V gene encodes CDR1 LGHNA and CDR2 YNFKEQ. V dropped 1 base and J dropped 5 bases, with 12 bases sitting between them. CDR3 nucleotides: TGTGCCAGCAGCCAAGCCCCTCGCGGGGACGAGCAGTACTTC. The encoded protein is CASSQAPRGDEQYF.

A remark on this clonotype: Being one base from a much bigger clone, this may be a read error. The chain joins TRBV6-5 to TRBJ2-3; maybe TRBD2 (5 bases). The V end lost 2 bases, the J end lost 4 bases, and 19 bases lay between the germline ends. From germline, CDR1 is MNHEY and CDR2 SVGAGI. The CDR3 loop spans 17 amino acids. The CDR3 loop reads CASSYTPPGNRADTQYF. CDR3 coding DNA: TGTGCCAGCAGTTACACGCCACCCGGGAACCGCGCAGATACGCAGTATTTT.

The genes are TRBV4-1 and TRBJ2-3, with TRBD1 matching 8 bases. The V and J ends lost 2 bases and 1 base, in that order; junction bases with no gene match: 8. The germline CDR1 and CDR2 sequences are MGHRA and YSYEKL. This CDR3 comprises 17 residues. The CDR3 region is CASSQSSPGQGTDTQYF. In DNA, the CDR3 is TGCGCCAGCAGCCAATCTTCTCCGGGACAGGGCACAGATACGCAGTATTTT.

This clonotype has a count of ten or more. V and J are TRBV7-3 and TRBJ1-6; D call uncertain. The CDR3 spans 13 residues. Germline values: CDR1 SGHTA, CDR2 FQGTGA. V shed 2 bases and J shed 8 bases, with 7 bases lying between them. DNA for the CDR3: TGTGCCAGCAGCTTATATAAAGATTCACCCCTCCACTTT. Translating it yields CASSLYKDSPLHF.

This clonotype was seen a few times. V and J are TRBV11-2 and TRBJ2-1, with 11 bases that match TRBD1. Germline assignment: CDR1 SGHAT and CDR2 FQNNGV. V lost 6 bases and J lost 3; bases outside the gene matches: 1. The CDR3 runs 14 residues. CDR3 bases: TGTGCCAGCAGTGGGACAGGGGGCTACAATGAGCAGTTCTTC. It specifies CASSGTGGYNEQFF.

The chain employs TRBV7-9 and TRBJ2-1, with TRBD2 matching over 7 bases. The V gene end was trimmed by 5 bases and the J gene end by 0 bases; junction bases not matched to a gene: 7. CDR3 length equals 16 residues. Germline V CDR1 and CDR2: SEHNR, FQNEAQ (reference sequence). The CDR3 reads CASSLLGGISYNEQFF. In DNA, the CDR3 is TGTGCCAGCAGCCTTTTGGGAGGGATCTCCTACAATGAGCAGTTCTTC.

The chain has TRBV4-3 and TRBJ2-2; D is ambiguous. V lost 2 bases, J lost 5 bases, and 12 bases lay in between. This CDR3 spans 15 amino acids. Germline lookup yields CDR1 LGHNA and CDR2 YSLEER. CDR3 nucleotides: TGCGCCAGCAGCCAATCTACGCCTTCAACCGGGGAGCTGTTTTTT. Amino acids: CASSQSTPSTGELFF.

The chain employs TRBV4-1 and TRBJ2-6, with D unresolved. The CDR3 sequence is 18 residues long. Germline CDR1 MGHRA, CDR2 YSYEKL. With 3 bases removed from V and 0 bases from J, the gap between germline ends came to 15 bases. The CDR3 loop reads CASSHDQGRPSGANVLTF. The CDR3 DNA reads as TGCGCCAGCAGCCACGATCAAGGCAGGCCCTCTGGGGCCAACGTCCTGACTTTC.

This clonotype was observed a few times. The chain recombines TRBV19 with TRBJ2-7; tentative D call: TRBD1 (6 bases). CDR1 LNHDA and CDR2 SQIVND come from the germline V gene (reference sequence). The length of the CDR3 is 12 residues. The V and J ends lost 3 bases and 8 bases respectively, with 11 bases between them. CDR3 residues: CASSIRQGKQYV. In DNA, the CDR3 is TGTGCCAGTAGTATCCGGCAGGGGAAGCAGTACGTC.

The V call is TRBV25-1, the J call TRBJ1-2, with a tentative D call TRBD1 (6 bases). This CDR3 spans 15 amino acids. Germline loops: CDR1 MGHDK, CDR2 SYGVNS. V lost 6 bases, J lost 4 bases, and 18 bases lay in between. CDR3 residues: CASRGGDKVSYGYTF. The CDR3, as DNA: TGTGCCAGCAGAGGGGGGGACAAAGTGAGCTATGGCTACACCTTC.

The J gene is TRBJ2-5, the V gene TRBV19; D tentatively fits TRBD1 or TRBD2 (5 bases each). V shed 7 bases and J shed 5 bases, with 23 bases lying between them. This CDR3 comprises 16 residues. In germline, CDR1 is LNHDA, CDR2 SQIVND (reference sequence). The CDR3 loop is CASKRGVGRWGETQYF. As DNA, the CDR3 is TGTGCCAGTAAAAGGGGAGTCGGCCGGTGGGGGGAGACCCAGTACTTC.

This clonotype was counted a few times. The CDR3: CASSQDWSSTNEKLFF. The DNA for the CDR3 is TGCGCCAGCAGCCAAGACTGGTCGTCAACTAATGAAAAACTGTTTTTT. The chain joins TRBV4-3 to TRBJ1-4; no clear D. This CDR3 is built from 16 residues. CDR1 is LGHNA, CDR2 YSLEER, per germline. Trimming left V 0 bases short and J 0 bases short, with 8 bases between.

Notes on this clonotype: This may be a read error, as it is one base from a much larger clone. V usage is TRBV6-2 or TRBV6-3 and J usage is TRBJ2-1; TRBD2 might be the D (5 bases). V was shortened by 0 bases and J by 0 bases, with 9 bases between the two germline ends. CDR1 is MNHEY and CDR2 is SVGEGT in the germline V gene. The CDR3 sequence is 16 residues long. CDR3 coding DNA: TGTGCCAGCAGTTACTCAGTGGGGAGCTCCTACAATGAGCAGTTCTTC. Translation gives CASSYSVGSSYNEQFF.

This clonotype showed up many times. J is TRBJ1-1 and V is TRBV4-1; a possible D gene is TRBD1 (6 bases). From germline, CDR1 is MGHRA and CDR2 YSYEKL. V lost 4 bases to trimming and J lost 5 bases, with 14 bases between them. This CDR3 spans 14 amino acids. CDR3 residues: CASSRSGQPTEAFF. The CDR3 nucleotides are TGCGCCAGCAGCCGCTCTGGACAGCCTACTGAAGCTTTCTTT.

CDR3 region: CASSIGDRVGYTF. Here the CDR3 DNA reads TGTGCCAGCAGCATCGGGGATCGGGTTGGCTACACCTTC. The genes are TRBV27 and TRBJ1-2; no clear D gene. V was clipped by 6 bases and J by 7 bases, with 15 bases between them. Looked up from germline, CDR1 is MNHEY and CDR2 is SMNVEV (reference sequence). CDR3 size: 13 residues.

Only a few counts were recorded for this clonotype. The rearrangement joins TRBV6-2 or TRBV6-3 to TRBJ2-1, with 9 bases matching TRBD1. Germline V gene data show CDR1 as MNHEY and CDR2 as SVGEGT. CDR3 length: 15 amino acids. The J segment lost 5 bases and the V segment lost 7 bases, leaving 9 bases of the junction unmatched. The DNA of the CDR3 is TGTGCCAGCACCGTTACCGGGACAGGGAACAATGAGCAGTTCTTC. It codes for CASTVTGTGNNEQFF.

The chain couples TRBV7-9 to TRBJ2-2; D is unresolved. The CDR3 extends over 18 amino acids. V lost 5 bases to trimming and J lost 6 bases, with 25 bases between them. CDR1 SEHNR and CDR2 FQNEAQ come from the germline V gene (reference sequence). The CDR3 DNA is TGTGCCAGCAGCCCAATATCAGCCCGCGGTGATTCGTCCGGGGAGCTGTTTTTT. Its protein is CASSPISARGDSSGELFF.

This clonotype appeared a few times. The gene calls are TRBV6-2 or TRBV6-3 and TRBJ2-7; no reliable D call. The CDR3 loop spans 12 amino acids. Germline loops: CDR1 MNHEY, CDR2 SVGEGT. V was pared by 3 bases and J by 6 bases, with 9 bases between. The CDR3 here is CASSYNRREQYV. CDR3 bases: TGTGCCAGCAGTTATAATCGTCGCGAGCAGTACGTC.

This clonotype was counted at least ten times. The J gene is TRBJ2-5, the V gene TRBV15; perhaps TRBD2 as D (6 bases). Germline assignment: CDR1 LNHNV and CDR2 YYDKDF (reference sequence). The CDR3 consists of 14 residues. The V end lost 6 bases, the J end lost 2 bases, and 13 bases lay between the germline ends. CDR3 sequence reads: CATRGGKVQETQYF. The CDR3 DNA follows: TGTGCCACCAGGGGAGGCAAAGTACAAGAGACCCAGTACTTC.

This clonotype was counted a few times. V usage is TRBV6-5 and J usage is TRBJ1-1; 7 nucleotides agree with TRBD1. V was pared by 4 bases and J by 4 bases, with 3 bases of the junction left unmatched. Germline loops: CDR1 MNHEY, CDR2 SVGAGI. The CDR3 covers 13 residues. The CDR3 is CASSSGGGTEAFF. CDR3 coding DNA: TGTGCCAGCAGTTCAGGGGGGGGCACTGAAGCTTTCTTT.

The CDR3 region is CASSYGGGGLETQYF. In DNA, the CDR3 is TGTGCCAGCAGTTACGGGGGTGGGGGGCTGGAGACCCAGTACTTC. The chain carries TRBV6-5 and TRBJ2-5; D assignment may be TRBD1 or TRBD2 (6 bases each). Trimming cost V 2 bases and J 5 bases, with 15 bases left between them. Germline CDR1 and CDR2: MNHEY and SVGAGI. The CDR3 runs 15 residues.

This clonotype has just a few counts. The rearrangement links TRBV7-9 to TRBJ2-7; D unresolved. The germline V gene has CDR1 SEHNR and CDR2 FQNEAQ (reference sequence). This CDR3 region has 13 residues. Trimming removed 0 bases at V and 3 bases at J, with 6 bases between. CDR3 nucleotides: TGTGCCAGCAGCTTAGCGGGCTACTACGAGCAGTACGTC. This encodes CASSLAGYYEQYV.

This clonotype was detected only a few times. V and J are TRBV6-5 and TRBJ1-2, with D possibly matching TRBD1 (5 bases). The CDR3 runs to 13 residues. The germline gives CDR1 MNHEY, CDR2 SVGAGI. Trimming took 0 bases from V and 4 from J, leaving 6 bases between them. CDR3 in DNA: TGTGCCAGCAGTTACTCGAGGGGCTATGGCTACACCTTC. This sequence encodes CASSYSRGYGYTF.